This T cell receptor (beta chain) originates from a study of shared clonotypes between healthy human individuals. General observations from the study: Sequencing depth was a factor that was expected to affect clonotype sharing among donors.

Data came from immunoSEQ multiplex PCR; TCRdb stores just in-frame clones and leaves some out. The table records 90,000 to 130,000 clones, 68% of them present only once. With regard to this clone: Its antigen is not known.

Donation came from healthy HIV-negative adults that had no recent acute infections or vaccinations. The clonotype comes from a woman in her thirties in good health. Material: memory CD8+ T cells sorted from blood. As for subset: CD45RO+ cells pooled with CCR7-negative TemRA cells.

DNA for the CDR3: TGCGCCAGCAGCCAAATCGAGTTGGAGCCCCAGCATTTT. Translating gives CASSQIELEPQHF. The chain carries TRBV4-1 and TRBJ1-5, with D uncertain. CDR1 MGHRA and CDR2 YSYEKL come from the germline V gene. The CDR3 is made up of 13 amino acids. Trimming removed 2 bases at V and 8 bases at J, with 10 bases between.